This TCR beta chain was found in a study of patients and donors after allogeneic stem cell transplantation. There are a few counts of this clonotype. One entry per CDR3 protein results from TCRdb running MiXCR on the RT-PCR reads. Among about 960,000 distinct CDR3 sequences listed, approximately 19% were seen once. The clonotype comes from a human donor who was either an allogeneic HSCT recipient or a stem cell or donor lymphocyte infusion donor (not recorded which). It is not recorded whose cells these are; they may come from a transplant donor. The sequenced sample consisted of blood, either unsorted or a sorted T cell fraction (not recorded which).

The CDR3 nucleotides read TGTGCCAGCAGTTTCGTATATAGACAGAGACACGAGCAGTACTTC. This encodes CASSFVYRQRHEQYF. The chain has TRBV27 and TRBJ2-7; D is perhaps TRBD1 (5 bases). CDR1 and CDR2 (germline): MNHEY, SMNVEV (reference sequence). V was shortened by 3 bases and J by 5 bases, with 17 bases between the two germline ends. The CDR3 length is 15 residues.